Detailed here is one T cell receptor beta chain. The V end lost 1 base, the J end lost 6 bases, and 16 bases lay between the germline ends. The CDR3 consists of 15 residues. Germline V lookup: CDR1 LGHNA, CDR2 YNFKEQ. This sample was taken from a study of control samples from healthy donors and cancer patients. Data came from immunoSEQ multiplex PCR; TCRdb stores just in-frame clones and leaves some out. The table records tens of thousands of clones, about nine tenths of them present only once. This sequence originates from a man aged 25 to 45 in good health. Specimen: blood. V and J are TRBV4-2 and TRBJ2-7, with a weak D call TRBD2 (6 bases). DNA for the CDR3: TGTGCCAGCAGCCAAGGTGGAGGGGAGGATGGCGAGCAGTACTTC. Translation gives CASSQGGGEDGEQYF.